This TCR beta chain was sequenced during a study of T cells after yellow fever vaccination. Study information: SMART-Seq v4 Ultra Low Input served to prepare low-cell-number fractions.

Study results and caveats: Abundant clonotypes from the bulk population could get into FACS-sorted repertoires as contaminants. Clones from primary vaccination mostly reappeared after the booster (roughly 95% CD4, over 85% CD8).

Via MiXCR, TCRdb re-called the 5' RACE reads, giving one row per CDR3 protein. The sample comprises 300,000 or so distinct CDR3 sequences, 7% to 9% of which are singletons, and roughly 18% rests with the top ten. Trimming removed 2 bases at V and 8 bases at J, with 18 bases between. The CDR3 totals 16 residues. Per germline, CDR1 MNHNS and CDR2 SASEGT. This clonotype appeared a few times. Its target is unknown. V and J are TRBV6-1 and TRBJ2-2, with D uncertain. The sequenced sample was PBMCs, obtained roughly 47 days after the first yellow fever vaccination. This TCR was sampled from a man in his late teens or twenties who received the YFV17D yellow fever vaccine. The CDR3 sequence: CASSELVGLLQGELFF. The DNA of the CDR3 is TGTGCCAGCAGTGAACTAGTGGGCCTATTACAGGGGGAGCTGTTTTTT.